The table lists the clone carrying this T cell receptor beta chain with a few counts. The treatment here: preoperative locoregional IRX-2 cytokine immunotherapy. The sample comes from a study of preoperative IRX-2 immunotherapy in early breast cancer. Germline V lookup: CDR1 MNHGY, CDR2 SAAAGT. The V segment lost 5 bases and the J segment 4 bases; nucleotides outside the gene matches: 6. This CDR3 contains 14 residues. Using immunoSEQ multiplex PCR, the repertoire was profiled, and TCRdb retains in-frame clones only, with some absent. Of 35,000 to 45,000 clones detected, approximately 85% appear once; the ten largest clones hold approximately 1.5%.

The receptor was isolated from a human donor with breast cancer. The chain uses TRBV6-8 and TRBJ1-2; 8 bases are a match to TRBD1. Sample: lymph node tissue, taken after IRX-2 immunotherapy. CDR3 loop: CASSGVRGPYGYTF. The CDR3 DNA sequence: TGTGCCAGCAGTGGCGTCAGGGGGCCCTATGGCTACACCTTC.